This T cell receptor (beta chain) appears in the sequencing data of a study of cytomegalovirus exposure and HLA in healthy donors. Use of 60 Vbeta and 13 Jbeta primers characterized the PCR. Clones were sequenced by immunoSEQ multiplex PCR, and TCRdb holds only the in-frame ones, with some missing. The table shows 150,000 to 200,000 clones, with around 90% occurring only once. The V and J ends lost 5 bases and 5 bases respectively, with 10 bases between them. Germline V gene sequence: CDR1 GTSNPN, CDR2 SVGIG (reference sequence). CDR3 length: 13 amino acids. What was sequenced was PBMCs. The source is a young woman in good health and CMV-seronegative. The chain joins TRBV30 to TRBJ1-6, with D maybe TRBD1 (6 bases). CDR3 DNA sequence: TGTGCCTGGGTACAGGGAGATAATTCACCCCTCCACTTT. It encodes CAWVQGDNSPLHF.